The 5 T cell receptor beta chains in this list originate from one sample, sequenced in a study of OX40 agonist ivuxolimab in advanced cancers. The repertoire was sequenced with immunoSEQ multiplex PCR; TCRdb's copy has only in-frame clones and lacks some. The repertoire has 55,000 to 75,000 clones, around nine tenths of them found once; the top ten carry 20% to 25%. Sample: CD4+ or CD8+ T cells sorted from blood, taken in a trial of the OX40 agonist ivuxolimab. The receptors here all came from an adult with an advanced solid tumor such as melanoma, head and neck, liver or kidney cancer.

V and J are TRBV2 and TRBJ2-7, with 11 positions matching TRBD2. The J segment lost 8 bases and the V segment lost 3 bases, leaving 9 bases of the junction unmatched. CDR1 and CDR2 (germline): SNHLY, FYNNEI. CDR3 size: 15 residues. The CDR3 sequence: CASSDIAGGPIKQYF. The DNA of the CDR3 is TGTGCCAGCAGTGACATAGCGGGAGGGCCGATTAAGCAGTACTTC.

The CDR3 is CADIQGVGRCEQYF. The CDR3 region has the DNA TGCGCCGACATACAGGGAGTCGGACGATGCGAGCAGTACTTC. This chain joins TRBV10-1 and TRBJ2-7, with D perhaps TRBD1 (6 bases). CDR1 and CDR2 from the germline V gene are WNHNN and SYGVQD (reference sequence). V lost 11 bases and J lost 6, with 23 bases in between. The CDR3 totals 14 residues.

The chain joins TRBV30 to TRBJ2-1; the D gene is possibly TRBD1 (6 bases). Germline V gives CDR1 GTSNPN, CDR2 SVGIG (reference sequence). This CDR3 has 17 amino acids. Trimming removed 5 bases from V and 8 bases from J, with 28 bases in between. The CDR3 sequence is CAWGYDGGKAFVDEQFF. Here the CDR3 DNA reads TGTGCCTGGGGATACGATGGGGGCAAAGCGTTTGTCGATGAGCAGTTCTTC.

This chain connects TRBV2 to TRBJ1-5; a weak D match, TRBD1 (6 bases). V lost 6 bases and J lost 6, with 9 bases in between. Germline lookup yields CDR1 SNHLY and CDR2 FYNNEI. This CDR3 spans 12 amino acids. The DNA for the CDR3 is TGTGCCAGCAGGGACAGTGGTCAGCCCCAGCATTTT. Protein product: CASRDSGQPQHF.

V is TRBV6-5 and J is TRBJ2-1; 8 positions agree with TRBD1. This CDR3 spans 15 amino acids. Unmatched junction bases numbered 7, after V lost 2 bases and J lost 7 bases. Germline values: CDR1 MNHEY, CDR2 SVGAGI. The CDR3 nucleotides are TGTGCCAGCAGTTACAGGAGACAGGGGATAAATGAGCAGTTCTTC. Protein sequence: CASSYRRQGINEQFF.